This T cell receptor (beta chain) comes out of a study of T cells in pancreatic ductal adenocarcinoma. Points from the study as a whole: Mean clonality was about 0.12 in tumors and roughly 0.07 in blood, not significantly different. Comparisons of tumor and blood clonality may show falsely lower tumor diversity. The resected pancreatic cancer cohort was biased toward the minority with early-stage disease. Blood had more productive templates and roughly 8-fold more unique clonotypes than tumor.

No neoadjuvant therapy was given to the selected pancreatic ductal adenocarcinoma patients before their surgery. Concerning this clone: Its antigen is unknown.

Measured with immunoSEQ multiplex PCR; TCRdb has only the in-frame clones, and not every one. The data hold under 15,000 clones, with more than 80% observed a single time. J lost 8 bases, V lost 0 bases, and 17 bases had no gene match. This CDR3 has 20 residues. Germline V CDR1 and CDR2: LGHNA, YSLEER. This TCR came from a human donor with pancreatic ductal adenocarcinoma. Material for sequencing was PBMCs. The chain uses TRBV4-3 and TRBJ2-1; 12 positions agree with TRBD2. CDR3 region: CASSQDSATSGRPGYYEQFF. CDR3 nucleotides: TGCGCCAGCAGCCAAGATTCAGCGACTAGCGGGAGACCCGGGTACTATGAGCAGTTCTTC.